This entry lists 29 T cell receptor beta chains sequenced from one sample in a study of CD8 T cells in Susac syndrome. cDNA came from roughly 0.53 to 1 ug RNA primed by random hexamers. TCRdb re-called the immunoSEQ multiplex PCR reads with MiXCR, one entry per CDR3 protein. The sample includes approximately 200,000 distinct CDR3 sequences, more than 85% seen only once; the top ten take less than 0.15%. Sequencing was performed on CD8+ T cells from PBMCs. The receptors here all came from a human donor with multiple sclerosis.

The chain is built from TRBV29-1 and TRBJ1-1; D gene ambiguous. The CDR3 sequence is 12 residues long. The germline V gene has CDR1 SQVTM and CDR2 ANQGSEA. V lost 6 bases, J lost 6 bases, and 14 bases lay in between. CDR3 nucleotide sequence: TGCAGCGTGAACTTCAAAACCGCTGAAGCTTTCTTT. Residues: CSVNFKTAEAFF.

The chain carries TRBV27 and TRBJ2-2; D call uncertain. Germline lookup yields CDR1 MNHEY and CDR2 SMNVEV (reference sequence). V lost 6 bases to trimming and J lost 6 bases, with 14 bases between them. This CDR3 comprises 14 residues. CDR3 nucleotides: TGTGCCAGCAGCACCGGACGAGGACCCGGGGAGCTGTTTTTT. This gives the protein CASSTGRGPGELFF.

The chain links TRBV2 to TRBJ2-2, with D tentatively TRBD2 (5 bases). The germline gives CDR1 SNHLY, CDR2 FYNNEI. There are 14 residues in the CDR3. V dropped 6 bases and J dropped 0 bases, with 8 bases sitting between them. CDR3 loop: CASRWESNTGELFF. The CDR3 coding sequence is TGTGCCAGCAGGTGGGAGTCGAACACCGGGGAGCTGTTTTTT.

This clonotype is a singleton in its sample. CDR3 nucleotides: TGTGCCAGTAGTCTATTACCCTCCGCAGGGCCGAACACTGAAGCTTTCTTT. Protein product: CASSLLPSAGPNTEAFF. The J gene is TRBJ1-1, the V gene TRBV19, with D possibly matching TRBD1 (5 bases). The V gene's germline CDR1 is LNHDA and CDR2 SQIVND (reference sequence). The CDR3 has 17 amino acids. Trimming pared 5 bases from V and 1 base from J, leaving 20 bases between.

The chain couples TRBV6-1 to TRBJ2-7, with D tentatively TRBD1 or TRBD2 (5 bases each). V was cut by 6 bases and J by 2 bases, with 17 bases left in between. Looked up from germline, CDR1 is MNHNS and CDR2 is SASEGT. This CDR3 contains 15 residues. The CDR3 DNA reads TGTGCCAGCAGGGAGACCGGGACCTATCCCTACGAGCAGTACTTC. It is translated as CASRETGTYPYEQYF.

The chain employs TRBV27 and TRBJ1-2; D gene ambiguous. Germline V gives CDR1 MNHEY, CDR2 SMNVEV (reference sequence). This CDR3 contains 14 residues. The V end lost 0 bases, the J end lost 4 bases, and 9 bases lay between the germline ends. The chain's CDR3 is CASSLSLGAYGYTF. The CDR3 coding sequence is TGTGCCAGCAGTTTATCCCTGGGCGCCTATGGCTACACCTTC.

CDR3 nucleotide sequence: TGTGCCAGCAGTGAATTCGGGAGGGCCATCGATACGCAGTATTTT. It codes for CASSEFGRAIDTQYF. The gene calls are TRBV6-1 and TRBJ2-3; TRBD2 aligns across 8 bases. Germline CDR1 MNHNS, CDR2 SASEGT. Losses at the gene ends were 2 bases for V and 6 bases for J; bases not matched to a gene: 7. The length of the CDR3 is 15 residues.

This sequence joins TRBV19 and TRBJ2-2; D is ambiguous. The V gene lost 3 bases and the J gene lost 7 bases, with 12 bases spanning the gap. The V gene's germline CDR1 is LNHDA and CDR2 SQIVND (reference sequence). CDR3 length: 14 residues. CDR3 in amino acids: CASSIQVSGGELFF. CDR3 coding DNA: TGTGCCAGTAGTATCCAGGTATCTGGCGGGGAGCTGTTTTTT.

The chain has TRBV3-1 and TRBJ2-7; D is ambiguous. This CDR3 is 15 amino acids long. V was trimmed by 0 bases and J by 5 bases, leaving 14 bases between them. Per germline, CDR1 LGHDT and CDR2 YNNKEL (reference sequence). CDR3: CASSQDLLRADEQYF. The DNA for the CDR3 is TGTGCCAGCAGCCAAGATTTACTTCGGGCGGACGAGCAGTACTTC.

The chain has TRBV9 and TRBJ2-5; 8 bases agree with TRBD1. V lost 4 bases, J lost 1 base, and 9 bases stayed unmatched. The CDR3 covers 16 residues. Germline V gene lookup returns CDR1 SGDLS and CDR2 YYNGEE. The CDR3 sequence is CASSSTTGASQETQYF. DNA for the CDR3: TGTGCCAGCAGCTCAACGACAGGGGCATCCCAAGAGACCCAGTACTTC. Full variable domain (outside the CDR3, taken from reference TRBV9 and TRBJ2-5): DSGVTQTPKHLITATGQRVTLRCSPRSGDLSVYWYQQSLDQGLQFLIQYYNGEERAKGNILERFSAQQFPDLHSELNLSSLELGDSALYFCASSSTTGASQETQYFGPGTRLLVL.

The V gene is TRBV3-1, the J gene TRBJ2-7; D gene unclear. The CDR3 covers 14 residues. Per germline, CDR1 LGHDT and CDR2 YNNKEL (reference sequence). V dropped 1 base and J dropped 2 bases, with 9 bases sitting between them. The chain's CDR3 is CASSQAAYPYEQYF. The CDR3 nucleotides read TGTGCCAGCAGCCAAGCGGCATACCCCTACGAGCAGTACTTC.

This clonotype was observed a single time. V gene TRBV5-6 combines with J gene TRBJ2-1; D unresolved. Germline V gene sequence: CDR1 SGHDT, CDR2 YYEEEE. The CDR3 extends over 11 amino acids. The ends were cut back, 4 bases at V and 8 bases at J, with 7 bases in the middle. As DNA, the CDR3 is TGTGCCAGCAGCCCTAGGTATGAGCAGTTCTTC. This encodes CASSPRYEQFF.

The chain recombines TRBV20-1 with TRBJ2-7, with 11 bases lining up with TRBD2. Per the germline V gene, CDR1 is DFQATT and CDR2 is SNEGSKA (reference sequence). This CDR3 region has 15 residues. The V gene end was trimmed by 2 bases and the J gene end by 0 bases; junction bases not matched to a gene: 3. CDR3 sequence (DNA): TGCAGTGCTAGATCTAGCGGGGGGAGCTCCTACGAGCAGTACTTC. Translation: CSARSSGGSSYEQYF.

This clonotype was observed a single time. CDR3: CASSASTGGSTEAFF. CDR3 nucleotides: TGTGCCAGCAGCGCCTCTACAGGGGGGAGCACTGAAGCTTTCTTT. The rearrangement joins TRBV9 to TRBJ1-1, with 8 bases aligning to TRBD1. J gave up 4 bases and V 3 bases, and 8 bases lay outside the gene matches. CDR1 and CDR2 (germline): SGDLS, YYNGEE. This CDR3 is built from 15 residues.

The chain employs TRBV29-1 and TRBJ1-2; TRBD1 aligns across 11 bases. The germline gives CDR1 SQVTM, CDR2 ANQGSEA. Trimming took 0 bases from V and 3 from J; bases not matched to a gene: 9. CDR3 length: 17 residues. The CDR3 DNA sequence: TGCAGCGTTGAAGACGAGGGGACAGGGGGGGGGTACTATGGCTACACCTTC. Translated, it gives CSVEDEGTGGGYYGYTF. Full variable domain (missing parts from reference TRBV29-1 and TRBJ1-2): SAVISQKPSRDICQRGTSLTIQCQVDSQVTMMFWYRQQPGQSLTLIATANQGSEATYESGFVIDKFPISRPNLTFSTLTVSNMSPEDSSIYLCSVEDEGTGGGYYGYTFGSGTRLTVV.

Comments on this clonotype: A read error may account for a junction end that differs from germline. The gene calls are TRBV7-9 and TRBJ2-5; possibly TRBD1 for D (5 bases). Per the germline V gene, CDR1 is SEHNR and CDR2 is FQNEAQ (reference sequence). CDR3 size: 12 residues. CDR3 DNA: TGTGCCAGCAGCCAAGTAGACAGTAACACCCACTTC. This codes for CASSQVDSNTHF.

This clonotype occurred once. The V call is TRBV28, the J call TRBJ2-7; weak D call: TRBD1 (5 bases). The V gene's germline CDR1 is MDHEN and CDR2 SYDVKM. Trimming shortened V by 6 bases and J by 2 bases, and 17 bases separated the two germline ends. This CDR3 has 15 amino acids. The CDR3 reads CASSPLGPDTYEQYF. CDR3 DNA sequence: TGTGCCAGCAGCCCCCTCGGTCCGGACACCTACGAGCAGTACTTC.

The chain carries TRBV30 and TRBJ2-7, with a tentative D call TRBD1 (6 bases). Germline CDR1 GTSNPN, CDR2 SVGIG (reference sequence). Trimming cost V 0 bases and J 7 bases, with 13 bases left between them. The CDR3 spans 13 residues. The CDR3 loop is CAWSVSGGAEQYF. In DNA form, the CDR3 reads TGTGCCTGGAGTGTTAGTGGGGGCGCGGAGCAGTACTTC.

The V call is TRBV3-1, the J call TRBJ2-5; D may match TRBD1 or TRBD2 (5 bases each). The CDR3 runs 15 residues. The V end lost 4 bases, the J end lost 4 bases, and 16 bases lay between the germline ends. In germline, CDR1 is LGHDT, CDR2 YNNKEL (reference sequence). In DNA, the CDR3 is TGTGCCAGCAGCCCGACGACTGGGACGGGAGAGACCCAGTACTTC. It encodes CASSPTTGTGETQYF.

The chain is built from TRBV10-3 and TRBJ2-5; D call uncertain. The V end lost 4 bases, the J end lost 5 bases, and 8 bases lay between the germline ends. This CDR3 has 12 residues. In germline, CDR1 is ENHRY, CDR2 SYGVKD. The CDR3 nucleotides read TGTGCCATCAGTGTTGCTGGGGAGACCCAGTACTTC. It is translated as CAISVAGETQYF.

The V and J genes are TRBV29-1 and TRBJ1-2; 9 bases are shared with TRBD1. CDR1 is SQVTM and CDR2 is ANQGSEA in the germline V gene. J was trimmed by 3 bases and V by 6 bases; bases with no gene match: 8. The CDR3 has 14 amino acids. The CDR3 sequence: CSVNGQGWDYGYTF. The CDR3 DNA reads TGCAGCGTCAACGGACAGGGGTGGGACTATGGCTACACCTTC.

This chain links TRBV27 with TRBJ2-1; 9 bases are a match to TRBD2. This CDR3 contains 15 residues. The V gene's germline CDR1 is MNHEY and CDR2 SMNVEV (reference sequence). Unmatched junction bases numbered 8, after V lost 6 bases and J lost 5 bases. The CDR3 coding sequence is TGTGCCAGCAGCTTAGCGGGAGTGTACAACAATGAGCAGTTCTTC. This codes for CASSLAGVYNNEQFF.

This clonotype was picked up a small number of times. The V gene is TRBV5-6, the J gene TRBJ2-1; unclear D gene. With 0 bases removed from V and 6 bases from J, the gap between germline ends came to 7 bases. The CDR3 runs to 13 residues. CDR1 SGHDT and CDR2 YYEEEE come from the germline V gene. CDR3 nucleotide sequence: TGTGCCAGCAGCTTGGGGGGTGCCAATGAGCAGTTCTTC. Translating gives CASSLGGANEQFF.

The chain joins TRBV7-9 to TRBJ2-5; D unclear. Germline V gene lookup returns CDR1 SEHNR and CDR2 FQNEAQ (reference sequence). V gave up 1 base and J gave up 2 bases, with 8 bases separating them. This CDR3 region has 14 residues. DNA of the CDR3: TGTGCCAGCAGCTTAGTACAGTGGCAAGAGACCCAGTACTTC. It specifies CASSLVQWQETQYF.

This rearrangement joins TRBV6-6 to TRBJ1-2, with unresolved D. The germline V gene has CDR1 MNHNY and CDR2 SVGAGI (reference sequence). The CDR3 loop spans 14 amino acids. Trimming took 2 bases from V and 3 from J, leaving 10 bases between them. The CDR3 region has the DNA TGTGCCAGCAGTTACCGAGTGGTTGACTATGGCTACACCTTC. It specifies CASSYRVVDYGYTF.

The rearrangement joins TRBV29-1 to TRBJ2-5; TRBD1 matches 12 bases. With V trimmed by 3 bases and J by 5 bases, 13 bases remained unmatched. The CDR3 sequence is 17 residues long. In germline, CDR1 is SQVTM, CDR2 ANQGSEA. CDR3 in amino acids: CSVDTHWGTGGRETQYF. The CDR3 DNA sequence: TGCAGCGTTGACACTCATTGGGGGACAGGGGGCAGGGAGACCCAGTACTTC.

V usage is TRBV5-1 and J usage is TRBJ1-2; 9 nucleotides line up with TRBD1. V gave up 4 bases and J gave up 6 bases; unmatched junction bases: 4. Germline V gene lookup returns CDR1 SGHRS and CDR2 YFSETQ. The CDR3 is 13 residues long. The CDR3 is CASSQRDRDGYTF. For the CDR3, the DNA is TGCGCCAGCAGCCAGCGGGACAGGGATGGCTACACCTTC.

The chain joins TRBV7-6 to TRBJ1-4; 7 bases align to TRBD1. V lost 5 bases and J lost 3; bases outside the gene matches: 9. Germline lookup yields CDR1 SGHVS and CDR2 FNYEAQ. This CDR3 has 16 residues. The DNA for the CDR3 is TGTGCCAGCAGCCCCCGAGCGGGACAGCCTAATGAAAAACTGTTTTTT. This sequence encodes CASSPRAGQPNEKLFF.

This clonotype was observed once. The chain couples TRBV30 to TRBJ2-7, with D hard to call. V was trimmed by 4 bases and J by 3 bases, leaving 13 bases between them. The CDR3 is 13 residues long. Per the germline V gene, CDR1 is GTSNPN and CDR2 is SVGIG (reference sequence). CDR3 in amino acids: CAWNRAPYYEQYF. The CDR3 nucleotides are TGTGCCTGGAATCGGGCCCCATACTACGAGCAGTACTTC.